One sample yielded the 29 T cell receptor beta chains listed below, sequenced in a study of CD8+ T cells in alopecia areata (dated by TCRdb to 2016 to 2019). What the time point label conveys for this sample: around 26 weeks on oral tofacitinib. The intended sense of this specimen's treatment or condition label: oral pan-JAK inhibitor, 5-10 mg twice daily. Libraries were prepared through the immunoSEQ multiplex PCR assay. To provide template for TCR sequencing, every sample had RNA extracted and reverse transcribed into cDNA. The table comes from immuneACCESS by way of TCRdb, which keeps in-frame sequences with V and J called. Part of the clones is missing from these tables; in studies checked, under half for an unresolved V gene and the rest for unknown reasons. This sample comprises 75,000 to 85,000 clones, 66% of them detected only once. 20% to 25% of the sample comes from the top ten. The sample consisted of CD8+ T cells sorted from blood, taken at week 24, from a patient treated with tofacitinib. These receptors were taken from a human donor with alopecia areata.

The chain carries TRBV10-3 and TRBJ2-7; 8 bases line up with TRBD1. Per the germline V gene, CDR1 is ENHRY and CDR2 is SYGVKD. This CDR3 has 16 amino acids. Germline trimming cut 2 bases from V and 4 bases from J; bases unmatched to any gene: 10. Here the CDR3 DNA reads TGTGCCATCAGTGAGGTGAGGACAGGGAATTCGTACGAGCAGTACTTC. This sequence encodes CAISEVRTGNSYEQYF.

The V gene is TRBV27, the J gene TRBJ2-3; D possibly corresponds to TRBD2 (5 bases). CDR3 length: 15 amino acids. Germline V gene lookup returns CDR1 MNHEY and CDR2 SMNVEV (reference sequence). With 3 bases removed from V and 1 base from J, the gap between germline ends came to 11 bases. The CDR3 here is CASSFLSGGTDTQYF. As DNA, the CDR3 is TGTGCCAGCAGTTTTTTGAGCGGTGGCACAGATACGCAGTATTTT.

The V call is TRBV19, the J call TRBJ2-7; the D gene is possibly TRBD1 (6 bases). There are 15 residues in the CDR3. Looked up from germline, CDR1 is LNHDA and CDR2 is SQIVND (reference sequence). Trimming removed 1 base at V and 1 base at J, with 11 bases between. The DNA of the CDR3 is TGTGCCAGTAGTATAGCAGGGGCGCGTTCCTACGAGCAGTACTTC. Its protein is CASSIAGARSYEQYF.

The gene calls are TRBV7-2 and TRBJ2-7, with D perhaps TRBD1 (6 bases). Germline V gene lookup returns CDR1 SGHTA and CDR2 FQGNSA. The CDR3 has 14 residues. Trimming took 2 bases from V and 5 from J, leaving 13 bases between them. DNA of the CDR3: TGTGCCAGCAGCTTAATACTACAGGGAAACGAGCAGTACTTC. It encodes CASSLILQGNEQYF. The full variable domain, rest sourced from reference TRBV7-2 and TRBJ2-7, is GAGVSQSPSNKVTEKGKDVELRCDPISGHTALYWYRQSLGQGLEFLIYFQGNSAPDKSGLPSDRFSAERTGGSVSTLTIQRTQQEDSAVYLCASSLILQGNEQYFGPGTRLTVT.

The rearrangement joins TRBV4-1 to TRBJ2-5; no reliable D call. The CDR3 has 13 residues. Germline V gene lookup returns CDR1 MGHRA and CDR2 YSYEKL. Deletions cut 1 base from V and 3 bases from J, with 6 bases between. The CDR3 nucleotides are TGCGCCAGCAGCCAAGTAGGGAAAGAGACCCAGTACTTC. It specifies CASSQVGKETQYF.

The J gene is TRBJ2-6, the V gene TRBV25-1, with 8 bases aligning to TRBD1. CDR3 length: 16 residues. V shed 6 bases, J shed 0 bases, and the junction held 4 bases outside the gene matches. Germline values: CDR1 MGHDK, CDR2 SYGVNS. CDR3 loop: CASSDDRGSGANVLTF. The CDR3 DNA is TGTGCCAGCAGCGATGACAGGGGCTCTGGGGCCAACGTCCTGACTTTC. The entire variable domain, with the rest obtained from reference TRBV25-1 and TRBJ2-6, is as follows: EADIYQTPRYLVIGTGKKITLECSQTMGHDKMYWYQQDPGMELHLIHYSYGVNSTEKGDLSSESTVSRIRTEHFPLTLESARPSHTSQYLCASSDDRGSGANVLTFGAGSRLTVL.

This clone turned up a few times. The chain joins TRBV9 to TRBJ1-1, with 7 bases that match TRBD1. Trimming at V came to 3 bases and at J to 5 bases, leaving 10 bases not matched to a gene. The CDR3 totals 15 residues. Germline values: CDR1 SGDLS, CDR2 YYNGEE. CDR3 sequence (DNA): TGTGCCAGCAGCGGAGACAGGGTGGGGAATACTGAAGCTTTCTTT. It codes for CASSGDRVGNTEAFF.

The chain carries TRBV20-1 and TRBJ1-1, with no clear D. With 6 bases removed from V and 5 bases from J, the gap between germline ends came to 10 bases. The length of the CDR3 is 11 residues. Germline CDR1 reads DFQATT; CDR2 reads SNEGSKA (reference sequence). In DNA, the CDR3 is TGCAGTGCCCCCATTGGGACTGAAGCTTTCTTT. Its translation: CSAPIGTEAFF.

Written as DNA, the CDR3 is TGCGCCAGCAGCCAGCGGGGGGATACGCAGTATTTT. It encodes CASSQRGDTQYF. The V gene is TRBV4-3, the J gene TRBJ2-3; 7 bases are a match to TRBD2. V shed 3 bases, J shed 6 bases, and the junction held 0 bases outside the gene matches. The CDR3 contains 12 residues. Germline V gene lookup returns CDR1 LGHNA and CDR2 YSLEER.

In its sample, this clone was seen a few times. The CDR3 here is CASSEGSAYEQYF. The CDR3 DNA follows: TGTGCCAGCAGTGAGGGAAGCGCCTACGAGCAGTACTTC. The chain recombines TRBV11-2 with TRBJ2-7; a possible D gene is TRBD2 (5 bases). Germline V lookup: CDR1 SGHAT, CDR2 FQNNGV. V shed 6 bases and J shed 2 bases, with 11 bases lying between them. This CDR3 spans 13 amino acids.

This chain connects TRBV7-2 to TRBJ2-7, with 9 nucleotides matching TRBD1. CDR1 is SGHTA, CDR2 FQGNSA, per germline. The CDR3 totals 15 residues. Losses at the gene ends were 4 bases for V and 3 bases for J; bases not matched to a gene: 7. The CDR3 loop is CASSSPQGALYEQYF. In DNA form, the CDR3 reads TGTGCCAGCAGCTCCCCACAGGGGGCCCTCTACGAGCAGTACTTC.

This chain connects TRBV7-9 to TRBJ1-1; 8 bases fit TRBD1. This CDR3 has 12 residues. Germline V gene lookup returns CDR1 SEHNR and CDR2 FQNEAQ (reference sequence). The junction had 5 bases not matched to a gene; V was cut back by 6 bases and J by 8 bases. The CDR3 here is CASSLAGGEAFF. CDR3 bases: TGTGCCAGCAGTCTGGCAGGGGGCGAAGCTTTCTTT.

This chain joins TRBV5-1 and TRBJ1-1; D is unclear. The germline V gene has CDR1 SGHRS and CDR2 YFSETQ. This CDR3 is built from 13 residues. V gave up 0 bases and J gave up 1 base, with 4 bases separating them. The CDR3 DNA follows: TGCGCCAGCAGCTTGGAGGCGAACACTGAAGCTTTCTTT. The encoded protein is CASSLEANTEAFF.

The chain carries TRBV29-1 and TRBJ2-5; 7 bases fit TRBD1. V lost 1 base to trimming and J lost 1 base; unmatched junction nucleotides: 9. Germline loops: CDR1 SQVTM, CDR2 ANQGSEA. This CDR3 spans 16 amino acids. Here the CDR3 DNA reads TGCAGCGTTGAAGGCGACAGGGCGAAAACCCAAGAGACCCAGTACTTC. Its translation is CSVEGDRAKTQETQYF. The variable domain in full, with the rest retrieved from reference TRBV29-1 and TRBJ2-5, is SAVISQKPSRDICQRGTSLTIQCQVDSQVTMMFWYRQQPGQSLTLIATANQGSEATYESGFVIDKFPISRPNLTFSTLTVSNMSPEDSSIYLCSVEGDRAKTQETQYFGPGTRLLVL.

The rearrangement joins TRBV7-9 to TRBJ2-1; 10 bases match TRBD1. In germline, CDR1 is SEHNR, CDR2 FQNEAQ (reference sequence). The V gene end was trimmed by 4 bases and the J gene end by 9 bases; junction bases not matched to a gene: 3. The CDR3 is made up of 13 amino acids. CDR3 loop: CASSSGQGFEQFF. The CDR3 DNA reads TGTGCCAGCAGCTCGGGACAGGGGTTTGAGCAGTTCTTC.

This clone has just one count. The chain has TRBV13 and TRBJ1-2; D is unresolved. Germline V CDR1 and CDR2: PRHDT, FYEKMQ (reference sequence). The length of the CDR3 is 12 residues. Trimming cost V 5 bases and J 3 bases, with 7 bases left between them. CDR3 in DNA: TGTGCCAGCAGCCTACGTGACTATGGCTACACCTTC. This encodes CASSLRDYGYTF.

Worth noting for this clone: The germline gene is not matched at one end of the junction; a read error may be the cause. The chain couples TRBV7-6 to TRBJ2-7, with D perhaps matching TRBD1 or TRBD2 (5 bases each). Germline CDR1 SGHVS, CDR2 FNYEAQ. This CDR3 is 13 amino acids long. The chain's CDR3 is CASTDPGDPAQDF. In DNA form, the CDR3 reads TGTGCCAGCACCGACCCCGGGGACCCCGCCCAGGACTTC. The full variable domain, completed using reference TRBV7-6 and TRBJ2-7, is GAGVSQSPRYKVTKRGQDVALRCDPISGHVSLYWYRQALGQGPEFLTYFNYEAQQDKSGLPNDRFSAERPEGSISTLTIQRTEQRDSAMYRCASTDPGDPAQDFGPGTRLTVT.

The chain links TRBV28 to TRBJ2-7; 8 bases agree with TRBD2. J lost 2 bases, V lost 10 bases, and 7 bases had no gene match. The CDR3 has 13 residues. Germline V gene lookup returns CDR1 MDHEN and CDR2 SYDVKM. The CDR3 region has the DNA TGTGCCATCGAGGGGACTAGTGCCTACGAGCAGTACTTC. Protein sequence: CAIEGTSAYEQYF.

The V call is TRBV2, the J call TRBJ2-7; possibly TRBD1 for D (5 bases). The CDR3 runs to 13 residues. The germline V gene has CDR1 SNHLY and CDR2 FYNNEI. The ends were cut back, 7 bases at V and 2 bases at J, with 12 bases in the middle. CDR3 nucleotides: TGTGCCAGCATAGAAGGGGCTGCCTACGAGCAGTACTTC. Encoded protein: CASIEGAAYEQYF.

This chain uses TRBV27 with TRBJ2-7; 8 bases match TRBD1. CDR3 size: 13 residues. Per germline, CDR1 MNHEY and CDR2 SMNVEV (reference sequence). V was clipped by 7 bases and J by 4 bases; unmatched bases: 6. The CDR3 DNA is TGTGCCAGCACCGCAGGGGGCGGATACGAGCAGTACTTC. Translation: CASTAGGGYEQYF.

The CDR3 DNA sequence: TGTGCCAGCAGCTTAGTCCGACAGGGCACTGAAGCTTTCTTT. Translated: CASSLVRQGTEAFF. The chain employs TRBV11-2 and TRBJ1-1, with TRBD1 identical over 7 bases. The germline gives CDR1 SGHAT, CDR2 FQNNGV. V lost 1 base, J lost 4 bases, and 3 bases stayed unmatched. The CDR3 length is 14 residues.

The chain couples TRBV7-9 to TRBJ2-5; TRBD2 matches at 9 bases. The CDR3 has 17 amino acids. The V gene's germline CDR1 is SEHNR and CDR2 FQNEAQ (reference sequence). The ends lost 1 base at V and 5 bases at J; junction bases unmatched: 11. The CDR3 loop reads CASSLDPGLASRETQYF. CDR3 bases: TGTGCCAGCAGCTTAGATCCGGGACTAGCCTCCAGGGAGACCCAGTACTTC.

About this clone itself: The same CDR3 can be traced to other DNA sequences in this sample. The gene calls are TRBV7-9 and TRBJ1-5, with TRBD1 identical over 7 bases. CDR1 is SEHNR, CDR2 FQNEAQ, per germline (reference sequence). This CDR3 comprises 14 residues. J lost 6 bases, V lost 0 bases, and 2 bases had no gene match. As DNA, the CDR3 is TGTGCCAGCAGCTTAGCAGGGGGCGGTCAGCCCCAGCATTTT. Translating gives CASSLAGGGQPQHF.

The V call is TRBV29-1, the J call TRBJ2-2; a possible D gene is TRBD2 (5 bases). V gave up 7 bases and J gave up 6 bases, with 12 bases separating them. Germline V gene lookup returns CDR1 SQVTM and CDR2 ANQGSEA. The CDR3 is 12 amino acids. The CDR3 protein is CSGVEVSGELFF. The CDR3 bases are TGCAGCGGGGTGGAGGTCTCCGGGGAGCTGTTTTTT.

Ten or more counts support this clone. The V gene is TRBV7-9, the J gene TRBJ2-7; 9 bases line up with TRBD2. Germline CDR1 is SEHNR and CDR2 is FQNEAQ (reference sequence). V gave up 5 bases and J gave up 5 bases; unmatched junction bases: 4. The CDR3 has 13 amino acids. This chain's CDR3 is CASSDSGGDEQYF. DNA for the CDR3: TGTGCCAGCAGCGATAGCGGGGGTGACGAGCAGTACTTC.

The CDR3 nucleotides are TGCGCCAGCAGCCAGGTGACAGGGTCCTATGGCTACACCTTC. Protein: CASSQVTGSYGYTF. This chain uses TRBV4-1 with TRBJ1-2; TRBD1 aligns across 7 bases. The trim removed 3 bases at V and 4 bases at J, leaving 5 bases unmatched. Germline-derived CDR1 and CDR2 are MGHRA and YSYEKL. The CDR3 consists of 14 residues.

This clone was counted once. This chain connects TRBV7-3 to TRBJ2-3; D unresolved. Germline CDR1 reads SGHTA; CDR2 reads FQGTGA. There are 14 residues in the CDR3. The V and J ends lost 2 bases and 0 bases respectively, with 6 bases between them. The CDR3 DNA reads as TGTGCCAGCAGCTTAGGCATTAGCACAGATACGCAGTATTTT. This codes for CASSLGISTDTQYF.

V and J are TRBV5-4 and TRBJ1-1, with a possible D match to TRBD1 (6 bases). The CDR3 contains 15 residues. Deletions cut 3 bases from V and 0 bases from J, with 12 bases between. The germline gives CDR1 SGHNT, CDR2 YYREEE (reference sequence). The CDR3 DNA follows: TGTGCCAGCAGCTCGATACAGGGAATGAACACTGAAGCTTTCTTT. Protein: CASSSIQGMNTEAFF.

The V and J genes are TRBV19 and TRBJ1-1; D not resolved. V gave up 3 bases and J gave up 5 bases, with 7 bases separating them. The CDR3 runs to 12 residues. Germline CDR1 and CDR2: LNHDA and SQIVND (reference sequence). The CDR3 coding sequence is TGTGCCAGTAGTATCGGTGCTACTGAAGCTTTCTTT. Translated: CASSIGATEAFF. The whole variable domain, remainder taken from reference TRBV19 and TRBJ1-1, is DGGITQSPKYLFRKEGQNVTLSCEQNLNHDAMYWYRQDPGQGLRLIYYSQIVNDFQKGDIAEGYSVSREKKESFPLTVTSAQKNPTAFYLCASSIGATEAFFGQGTRLTVV.